This T cell receptor beta chain appears in the sequencing data of a study of shared clonotypes between healthy human individuals. CD45RO negativity and positive selection for CCR7 defined naive CD8 cells, a population that excluded terminally differentiated effector memory CD45RA+ cells. CDR3 length: 17 residues. CDR1 and CDR2 from the germline V gene are MGHRA and YSYEKL. V was clipped by 0 bases and J by 6 bases; unmatched bases: 8. Sequencing used immunoSEQ multiplex PCR; TCRdb keeps in-frame clones, though not all of them. The sample consists of about 2.1 million clones, under 95% of them appearing once. Study-wide results and caveats: Sequencing of the sorted subsets was shown by rarefaction to be incomplete despite large depth.

Concerning this clone: The target antigen is unknown.

The TCR was taken from a young man in good health. Some clones in this sample may be carry-over from other donors' samples. The material sequenced was naive CD8+ T cells from PBMCs. The chain joins TRBV4-1 to TRBJ2-7; TRBD2 agrees at 13 bases. The CDR3 is CASSQDQLAGGLGEQYF. CDR3 coding DNA: TGCGCCAGCAGCCAAGATCAACTAGCGGGAGGGCTAGGCGAGCAGTACTTC.